The rows below give T cell receptor beta chains drawn from one sample of a study of brain T cells in children with intractable seizures. Here immunoSEQ multiplex PCR was the method, and the copy in TCRdb shows in-frame clones only, minus some. The table shows 110,000 or so clones, with under 95% occurring only once. This specimen consisted of peripheral blood, obtained at surgery. These receptors were obtained from a boy under two years old with hemimegalencephaly and intractable seizures. CDR3s include the opening cysteine and the closing phenylalanine or tryptophan. The D gene is left open where the match is weak. Some rows mark clone size as missing; the rest say once, few, many or name a class of expanded clone.

NA,TRBV28,TRBJ1-1,NA,CASSPGTVNTEAFF,TGTGCCAGCAGTCCGGGGACGGTGAACACTGAAGCTTTCTTT
TRBD1,TRBV2,TRBJ2-3,NA,CASGNRGSTDTQYF,TGTGCCAGCGGTAACAGGGGCAGCACAGATACGCAGTATTTT
TRBD1,TRBV7-2,TRBJ1-5,NA,CASSPGQGNQPQHF,TGTGCCAGCAGCCCGGGACAGGGCAATCAGCCCCAGCATTTT
NA,TRBV25-1,TRBJ1-1,NA,CASRLSSLTEAFF,TGTGCCAGCCGCCTGAGCAGCCTCACTGAAGCTTTCTTT
TRBD2,TRBV28,TRBJ2-7,NA,CASTREGFEQYF,TGTGCCAGCACCCGGGAGGGGTTCGAGCAGTACTTC
TRBD2,TRBV9,TRBJ2-3,NA,CASSVASGDGWSTDTQYF,TGTGCCAGCAGCGTAGCTAGCGGGGATGGATGGAGCACAGATACGCAGTATTTT
TRBD1,TRBV7-2,TRBJ1-5,NA,CASSFRTGGPGNQPQHF,TGTGCCAGCAGCTTCCGGACAGGGGGCCCGGGCAATCAGCCCCAGCATTTT
NA,TRBV27,TRBJ2-7,NA,CASRVRGSYEQYF,TGTGCCAGCAGAGTTAGGGGATCCTACGAGCAGTACTTC
NA,TRBV10-1,TRBJ2-1,NA,CASSDGWGQSGSYNEQFF,TGCGCCAGCAGTGACGGATGGGGACAATCTGGCTCCTACAATGAGCAGTTCTTC
NA,TRBV28,TRBJ1-5,NA,CASSFTGNQPQHF,TGTGCCAGCAGTTTTACAGGGAATCAGCCCCAGCATTTT
TRBD2,TRBV4-1,TRBJ2-7,NA,CASSQETSGPYEQYF,TGCGCCAGCAGCCAAGAGACTAGCGGTCCCTACGAGCAGTACTTC
NA,TRBV7-9,TRBJ2-1,NA,CASSSNLWGSSYNEQFF,TGTGCCAGCAGCTCCAATCTATGGGGGAGCTCCTACAATGAGCAGTTCTTC
NA,TRBV28,TRBJ1-2,NA,CASSFSPAGGYTF,TGTGCCAGCAGTTTTAGTCCGGCCGGGGGCTACACCTTC
TRBD1,TRBV5-6,TRBJ1-1,NA,CASSPRDSEAFF,TGTGCCAGCAGCCCGAGGGACAGTGAAGCTTTCTTT
TRBD2,TRBV5-7,TRBJ2-1,NA,CASSLMKTSLDEQFF,TGTGCCAGCAGTCTAATGAAGACTAGCCTGGATGAGCAGTTCTTC
NA,TRBV6-5,TRBJ2-3,NA,CASREITGDTQYF,TGCGCCAGCCGCGAGATAACGGGAGATACGCAGTATTTT
NA,TRBV9,TRBJ1-2,NA,CASSGRGGFYGYTF,TGTGCCAGCAGCGGAAGGGGGGGGTTCTATGGCTACACCTTC
NA,TRBV28,TRBJ2-3,NA,CASTPLSRFSDTQYF,TGTGCCAGCACCCCGCTGAGCCGTTTTTCAGATACGCAGTATTTT
NA,TRBV7-9,TRBJ2-5,NA,CASSPPGPKRQETQYF,TGTGCCAGCAGCCCACCGGGCCCCAAGAGACAAGAGACCCAGTACTTC
TRBD1,TRBV29-1,TRBJ2-7,NA,CSVGGGLYEQYF,TGCAGCGTTGGAGGGGGCCTCTACGAGCAGTACTTC
NA,TRBV7-2,TRBJ2-7,NA,CASSLGRTYEQYF,TGTGCCAGCAGCTTGGGACGGACGTACGAGCAGTACTTC
TRBD1,TRBV4-1,TRBJ2-5,NA,CASSQDPQGVPQETQYF,TGCGCCAGCAGCCAAGATCCCCAGGGGGTACCCCAAGAGACCCAGTACTTC
NA,TRBV28,TRBJ2-2,NA,CASSFRLGTGELFF,TGTGCCAGCAGTTTTAGACTCGGCACCGGGGAGCTGTTTTTT
NA,TRBV7-9,TRBJ2-1,NA,CASSLVRGSYNEQFF,TGTGCCAGCAGCTTAGTTAGAGGGAGTTACAATGAGCAGTTCTTC
NA,TRBV23-1,TRBJ1-1,few,CASSQSGGNTEAFF,TGCGCCAGCAGTCAATCGGGGGGAAACACTGAAGCTTTCTTT
NA,TRBV6-1,TRBJ2-3,NA,CASSEKVYVTSTDTQYF,TGTGCCAGCAGTGAAAAAGTGTACGTGACTAGCACAGATACGCAGTATTTT
TRBD2,TRBV28,TRBJ2-1,NA,CASVRLAGYNEQFF,TGTGCCAGCGTCCGACTAGCGGGTTACAATGAGCAGTTCTTC
NA,TRBV11-3,TRBJ2-2,NA,CASSHTGELFF,TGTGCCAGCAGCCACACCGGGGAGCTGTTTTTT
TRBD2,TRBV2,TRBJ2-1,once,CASSAAGGNEQFF,TGTGCCAGCAGTGCAGCGGGAGGGAATGAGCAGTTCTTC
TRBD1,TRBV5-4,TRBJ2-5,NA,CASSSNPGQGKETQYF,TGTGCCAGCAGCTCCAATCCGGGACAGGGGAAAGAGACCCAGTACTTC